What follows are 32 T cell receptor beta chains derived from one specimen sequenced in a study of blood T cell repertoires in COVID-19 (dated by TCRdb to the early 2020s). The receptor library was made with the immunoSEQ multiplex PCR assay. TCRdb's version of the immuneACCESS table is confined to in-frame rearrangements and falls short of the full clone set. An unresolved V gene accounts for under half of the shortfall where checked; the remainder is of unknown origin. Counted in this sample were roughly 86,000 clones; around 82% of them appeared once. The ten largest account for about 8.7% of the sample. Sequencing used peripheral blood. All receptors come from a man between 45 and 60 years old who had recovered from COVID-19.

J is TRBJ2-2 and V is TRBV27; the D is unclear. Germline V gives CDR1 MNHEY, CDR2 SMNVEV (reference sequence). The CDR3 covers 13 residues. V was shortened by 3 bases and J by 6 bases, with 8 bases between the two germline ends. The CDR3 is CASSFGEAGELFF. The CDR3 region has the DNA TGTGCCAGCAGTTTTGGAGAGGCCGGGGAGCTGTTTTTT.

In its sample, this clone was seen many times. The chain has TRBV12-5 and TRBJ1-1; D gene uncertain. V lost 2 bases and J lost 0, with 10 bases in between. Germline V CDR1 and CDR2: LGHNT, FRNRAP. CDR3 length: 15 residues. The CDR3 DNA is TGTGCTAGTGGTTTGCACCGAGACTTGAACACTGAAGCTTTCTTT. Residues: CASGLHRDLNTEAFF.

The chain is built from TRBV30 and TRBJ2-7, with 9 bases aligning to TRBD2. This CDR3 contains 14 residues. Per the germline V gene, CDR1 is GTSNPN and CDR2 is SVGIG (reference sequence). V dropped 5 bases and J dropped 1; count of bases not matched to a gene: 6. The chain's CDR3 is CAWSGLAYSYEQYF. CDR3 in DNA: TGTGCCTGGTCCGGACTAGCGTATTCCTACGAGCAGTACTTC.

The chain is built from TRBV4-2 and TRBJ2-1, with TRBD2 identical over 10 bases. CDR1 and CDR2 (germline): LGHNA, YNFKEQ. Unmatched junction bases numbered 3, after V lost 2 bases and J lost 5 bases. The CDR3 loop spans 15 amino acids. For the CDR3, the DNA is TGTGCCAGCAGCCAACTAGCGGGGGTGGACAATGAGCAGTTCTTC. It codes for CASSQLAGVDNEQFF.

Only a few counts were recorded for this clone. The CDR3 sequence is CASSPAGGNTGELFF. CDR3 nucleotides: TGTGCCAGCAGCCCCGCCGGCGGGAACACCGGGGAGCTGTTTTTT. The V and J genes are TRBV7-9 and TRBJ2-2; D remains unclear. The CDR3 loop spans 15 amino acids. Germline assignment: CDR1 SEHNR and CDR2 FQNEAQ (reference sequence). The germline V and J ends were trimmed by 5 bases and 1 base, with 11 bases remaining between them.

The chain combines TRBV9 with TRBJ1-1, with D unresolved. Germline V gives CDR1 SGDLS, CDR2 YYNGEE. V lost 0 bases and J lost 0, with 9 bases in between. This CDR3 contains 15 residues. CDR3 DNA sequence: TGTGCCAGCAGCGTAGATGTCGGAGTGAACACTGAAGCTTTCTTT. It specifies CASSVDVGVNTEAFF. The full variable domain, completed using reference TRBV9 and TRBJ1-1, is DSGVTQTPKHLITATGQRVTLRCSPRSGDLSVYWYQQSLDQGLQFLIQYYNGEERAKGNILERFSAQQFPDLHSELNLSSLELGDSALYFCASSVDVGVNTEAFFGQGTRLTVV.

The rearrangement links TRBV10-3 to TRBJ1-1; weak D call: TRBD1 (5 bases). In germline, CDR1 is ENHRY, CDR2 SYGVKD. The CDR3 length is 14 residues. The V and J ends lost 4 bases and 4 bases respectively, with 13 bases between them. Written as DNA, the CDR3 is TGTGCCATCAGTGGCCTGCAGGGCGGCACTGAAGCTTTCTTT. Its translation: CAISGLQGGTEAFF.

The gene calls are TRBV10-1 and TRBJ1-5; tentative D call: TRBD1 (6 bases). V was cut by 10 bases and J by 4 bases, with 11 bases left in between. CDR1 is WNHNN, CDR2 SYGVQD, per germline (reference sequence). This CDR3 has 12 residues. The CDR3: CATPRGNQPQHF. CDR3 sequence (DNA): TGCGCCACCCCGAGGGGGAATCAGCCCCAGCATTTT.

This clone was recorded once. Different DNA sequences within this sample yield the same CDR3. The genes are TRBV5-1 and TRBJ2-5, with 7 bases aligning to TRBD1. The CDR3 runs to 15 residues. The V and J ends lost 0 bases and 5 bases, in that order; junction bases with no gene match: 7. Germline values: CDR1 SGHRS, CDR2 YFSETQ. The CDR3 region is CASSLVAGGTETQYF. The DNA for the CDR3 is TGCGCCAGCAGCTTGGTGGCAGGGGGTACGGAGACCCAGTACTTC.

This clone has a handful of counts. This chain links TRBV13 with TRBJ1-1; 9 bases match TRBD1. Trimming took 5 bases from V and 1 from J; bases not matched to a gene: 11. Germline assignment: CDR1 PRHDT and CDR2 FYEKMQ (reference sequence). CDR3 length: 17 amino acids. The CDR3 loop is CASSDNIWTGENTEAFF. DNA of the CDR3: TGTGCCAGCAGCGATAATATATGGACAGGGGAGAACACTGAAGCTTTCTTT. The variable domain in full, completed from reference TRBV13 and TRBJ1-1, reads AAGVIQSPRHLIKEKRETATLKCYPIPRHDTVYWYQQGPGQDPQFLISFYEKMQSDKGSIPDRFSAQQFSDYHSELNMSSLELGDSALYFCASSDNIWTGENTEAFFGQGTRLTVV.

This chain joins TRBV7-9 and TRBJ2-7; weak D call: TRBD2 (5 bases). Trimming took off 6 bases at V and 2 bases at J, with 14 bases between the two ends. The CDR3 is 14 amino acids. CDR1 is SEHNR, CDR2 FQNEAQ, per germline (reference sequence). The CDR3 DNA follows: TGTGCCAGCAGTCCCACCTCGGGGACCTACGAGCAGTACTTC. Encoded protein: CASSPTSGTYEQYF.

The chain carries TRBV12-3 or TRBV12-4 and TRBJ2-5, with D unclear. Trimming took 6 bases from V and 2 from J, leaving 10 bases between them. The CDR3 contains 13 residues. The CDR3 nucleotides are TGTGCCAGCAGCTTCCTACAGCAAGAGACCCAGTACTTC. It yields the protein CASSFLQQETQYF.

The chain combines TRBV30 with TRBJ1-2; D perhaps matches TRBD1 (6 bases). The germline CDR1 and CDR2 sequences are GTSNPN and SVGIG (reference sequence). This CDR3 is 14 amino acids long. V lost 5 bases and J 5 bases, leaving 18 bases between the germline ends. CDR3 sequence: CAWRLPRGGYGYTF. Written as DNA, the CDR3 is TGTGCCTGGCGCCTCCCCAGGGGCGGGTATGGCTACACCTTC.

The chain joins TRBV24-1 to TRBJ1-2, with 10 bases identical to TRBD1. The CDR3 is 14 amino acids. CDR1 is KGHDR, CDR2 SFDVKD, per germline. Trimming cost V 4 bases and J 4 bases; bases outside gene matches: 2. CDR3 in amino acids: CATSDRDRGYGYTF. In DNA, the CDR3 is TGTGCCACCAGTGACCGGGACAGGGGCTATGGCTACACCTTC.

This clone is a singleton in its sample. The rearrangement uses TRBV3-1 (or the pseudogene TRBV3-2) and TRBJ1-1; D gene unclear. V lost 1 base to trimming and J lost 3 bases, with 9 bases between them. In germline, CDR1 is LGHDT, CDR2 YNNKEL (reference sequence). The length of the CDR3 is 14 residues. This CDR3 is CASSQVWGDTEAFF. The CDR3 DNA follows: TGTGCCAGCAGCCAAGTTTGGGGAGACACTGAAGCTTTCTTT.

The chain links TRBV7-2 to TRBJ2-6; D gene unclear. V lost 8 bases and J lost 1, with 3 bases in between. CDR1 and CDR2 (germline): SGHTA, FQGNSA. This CDR3 region has 12 residues. CDR3 amino acids: CASLSGANVLTF. As DNA, the CDR3 is TGTGCCAGCCTGTCTGGGGCCAACGTCCTGACTTTC. The whole variable domain, remainder taken from reference TRBV7-2 and TRBJ2-6, is GAGVSQSPSNKVTEKGKDVELRCDPISGHTALYWYRQSLGQGLEFLIYFQGNSAPDKSGLPSDRFSAERTGGSVSTLTIQRTQQEDSAVYLCASLSGANVLTFGAGSRLTVL.

The chain employs TRBV28 and TRBJ2-7, with a weak D call TRBD1 (6 bases). V lost 3 bases to trimming and J lost 3 bases, with 12 bases between them. This CDR3 has 14 amino acids. In germline, CDR1 is MDHEN, CDR2 SYDVKM. The CDR3 sequence: CASSFATGDYEQYF. For the CDR3, the DNA is TGTGCCAGCAGTTTCGCGACAGGAGACTACGAGCAGTACTTC.

A few counts support this clone. This sequence joins TRBV7-2 and TRBJ2-1; 10 bases fit TRBD2. CDR3 length: 15 amino acids. Germline V gene sequence: CDR1 SGHTA, CDR2 FQGNSA. Germline trimming cut 1 base from V and 10 bases from J; bases unmatched to any gene: 7. The DNA for the CDR3 is TGTGCCAGCAGCTTAGGGGGTAGCGGGAGGTCGGAGCAGTTCTTC. Translated: CASSLGGSGRSEQFF.

The V and J genes are TRBV10-3 and TRBJ2-5; 9 bases align to TRBD2. In germline, CDR1 is ENHRY, CDR2 SYGVKD. With 2 bases clipped from V and 5 bases from J, the junction kept 6 bases outside the gene matches. The CDR3 loop spans 15 amino acids. In DNA form, the CDR3 reads TGTGCCATCAGTGAGGGTAGCGGGGGCTGGGAGACCCAGTACTTC. Translated, it gives CAISEGSGGWETQYF.

CDR3 sequence: CASSQEGEQYEQYF. DNA of the CDR3: TGTGCCAGCAGCCAAGAGGGGGAGCAGTACGAGCAGTACTTC. The chain combines TRBV5-4 with TRBJ2-7; tentatively, D is TRBD1 (6 bases). Trimming left V 4 bases short and J 4 bases short, with 15 bases between. The germline V gene has CDR1 SGHNT and CDR2 YYREEE (reference sequence). CDR3 size: 14 residues.

The chain joins TRBV6-5 to TRBJ2-7; weak D call: TRBD2 (6 bases). The CDR3 covers 14 residues. The germline V gene encodes CDR1 MNHEY and CDR2 SVGAGI. Trimming took off 4 bases at V and 2 bases at J, with 12 bases between the two ends. CDR3 sequence: CASSSSGGTYEQYF. DNA of the CDR3: TGTGCCAGCAGTTCCTCCGGAGGGACCTACGAGCAGTACTTC.

This rearrangement joins TRBV3-1 (or the pseudogene TRBV3-2) to TRBJ1-2, with D perhaps matching TRBD1 (5 bases). Germline CDR1 is LGHDT and CDR2 is YNNKEL (reference sequence). The V gene lost 0 bases and the J gene lost 4 bases, with 12 bases spanning the gap. This CDR3 spans 15 amino acids. This CDR3 reads CASSQDTGILYGYTF. DNA for the CDR3: TGTGCCAGCAGCCAAGATACAGGCATTCTCTATGGCTACACCTTC.

The CDR3 loop reads CASSFWGGETQYF. For the CDR3, the DNA is TGTGCCAGCAGCTTCTGGGGGGGTGAGACCCAGTACTTC. The gene calls are TRBV5-4 and TRBJ2-5; 7 bases align to TRBD2. Unmatched junction bases numbered 3, after V lost 2 bases and J lost 5 bases. The CDR3 spans 13 residues. Germline V gene lookup returns CDR1 SGHNT and CDR2 YYREEE (reference sequence). Together with reference TRBV5-4 and TRBJ2-5, the CDR3 gives the full variable domain: ETGVTQSPTHLIKTRGQQVTLRCSSQSGHNTVSWYQQALGQGPQFIFQYYREEENGRGNFPPRFSGLQFPNYSSELNVNALELDDSALYLCASSFWGGETQYFGPGTRLLVL.

The genes are TRBV27 and TRBJ1-2; 8 bases line up with TRBD1. The CDR3 length is 17 residues. Germline V lookup: CDR1 MNHEY, CDR2 SMNVEV (reference sequence). With V trimmed by 4 bases and J by 8 bases, 18 bases remained unmatched. The CDR3 DNA follows: TGTGCCAGCAGTTCATTTTCAGGGGGCGCCGGGAGAAGGGGCTACACCTTC. Translation gives CASSSFSGGAGRRGYTF.

J is TRBJ2-3 and V is TRBV24-1, with D possibly TRBD2 on 6 matching bases. The CDR3 extends over 15 amino acids. From germline, CDR1 is KGHDR and CDR2 SFDVKD. V was trimmed by 3 bases and J by 2 bases, leaving 11 bases between them. The CDR3 loop is CATSDAAGITDTQYF. The CDR3 region has the DNA TGTGCCACCAGTGATGCTGCGGGAATCACAGATACGCAGTATTTT.

Here the CDR3 DNA reads TGTGCCAGCACCGTCCCGGGACAGTCTGGGGCCAACGTCCTGACTTTC. Its protein is CASTVPGQSGANVLTF. The chain recombines TRBV28 with TRBJ2-6; 7 bases are a match to TRBD1. J gave up 1 base and V 7 bases, and 7 bases lay outside the gene matches. This CDR3 spans 16 amino acids. The germline V gene encodes CDR1 MDHEN and CDR2 SYDVKM.

This clone was detected a few times. The rearrangement uses TRBV27 and TRBJ2-7; D gene uncertain. Trimming took off 0 bases at V and 3 bases at J, with 12 bases between the two ends. CDR1 is MNHEY and CDR2 is SMNVEV in the germline V gene (reference sequence). CDR3 length equals 15 residues. In DNA form, the CDR3 reads TGTGCCAGCAGTTTATCGGCTGACATGTACTACGAGCAGTACTTC. This gives the protein CASSLSADMYYEQYF.

This clone appeared a few times. The rearrangement joins TRBV6-2 or TRBV6-3 to TRBJ1-5; weak D call: TRBD1 (5 bases). CDR1 is MNHEY and CDR2 is SVGEGT in the germline V gene. V lost 6 bases and J lost 3, with 21 bases in between. The CDR3 sequence is 17 residues long. The CDR3 bases are TGTGCCAGCAGCTTTAAAACAGGCGCTACAATCAATCAGCCCCAGCATTTT. It yields the protein CASSFKTGATINQPQHF.

V gene TRBV6-5 combines with J gene TRBJ1-2, with TRBD1 matching 11 bases. This CDR3 comprises 15 residues. Trimming removed 7 bases from V and 4 bases from J; junction bases left unmatched: 8. Germline V CDR1 and CDR2: MNHEY, SVGAGI. The CDR3 is CASIPGTGGVYGYTF. The CDR3 DNA reads as TGTGCCAGCATTCCTGGGACAGGGGGAGTCTATGGCTACACCTTC.

In this sample, this clone turned up a few times. The chain employs TRBV5-1 and TRBJ1-1; D is perhaps TRBD1 (6 bases). This CDR3 is 14 amino acids long. Germline CDR1 is SGHRS and CDR2 is YFSETQ. Trimming removed 3 bases from V and 1 base from J, with 10 bases in between. The DNA for the CDR3 is TGCGCCAGCAGCTCAAGGACAGCGAACACTGAAGCTTTCTTT. It encodes CASSSRTANTEAFF.

The chain is built from TRBV11-2 and TRBJ2-6, with 9 nucleotides matching TRBD2. The CDR3 covers 19 residues. J was trimmed by 2 bases and V by 2 bases; bases with no gene match: 10. The germline V gene has CDR1 SGHAT and CDR2 FQNNGV. The CDR3 protein is CASSLTRGGLVAGANVLTF. DNA of the CDR3: TGTGCCAGCAGCTTAACGCGGGGGGGGCTCGTCGCTGGGGCCAACGTCCTGACTTTC.

V usage is TRBV30 and J usage is TRBJ1-2, with TRBD1 identical over 7 bases. Germline values: CDR1 GTSNPN, CDR2 SVGIG (reference sequence). This CDR3 spans 15 amino acids. V lost 4 bases, J lost 6 bases, and 14 bases stayed unmatched. CDR3 protein: CAWTKNRGQAHGYTF. CDR3 nucleotides: TGTGCCTGGACTAAAAACCGCGGACAGGCCCATGGCTACACCTTC.